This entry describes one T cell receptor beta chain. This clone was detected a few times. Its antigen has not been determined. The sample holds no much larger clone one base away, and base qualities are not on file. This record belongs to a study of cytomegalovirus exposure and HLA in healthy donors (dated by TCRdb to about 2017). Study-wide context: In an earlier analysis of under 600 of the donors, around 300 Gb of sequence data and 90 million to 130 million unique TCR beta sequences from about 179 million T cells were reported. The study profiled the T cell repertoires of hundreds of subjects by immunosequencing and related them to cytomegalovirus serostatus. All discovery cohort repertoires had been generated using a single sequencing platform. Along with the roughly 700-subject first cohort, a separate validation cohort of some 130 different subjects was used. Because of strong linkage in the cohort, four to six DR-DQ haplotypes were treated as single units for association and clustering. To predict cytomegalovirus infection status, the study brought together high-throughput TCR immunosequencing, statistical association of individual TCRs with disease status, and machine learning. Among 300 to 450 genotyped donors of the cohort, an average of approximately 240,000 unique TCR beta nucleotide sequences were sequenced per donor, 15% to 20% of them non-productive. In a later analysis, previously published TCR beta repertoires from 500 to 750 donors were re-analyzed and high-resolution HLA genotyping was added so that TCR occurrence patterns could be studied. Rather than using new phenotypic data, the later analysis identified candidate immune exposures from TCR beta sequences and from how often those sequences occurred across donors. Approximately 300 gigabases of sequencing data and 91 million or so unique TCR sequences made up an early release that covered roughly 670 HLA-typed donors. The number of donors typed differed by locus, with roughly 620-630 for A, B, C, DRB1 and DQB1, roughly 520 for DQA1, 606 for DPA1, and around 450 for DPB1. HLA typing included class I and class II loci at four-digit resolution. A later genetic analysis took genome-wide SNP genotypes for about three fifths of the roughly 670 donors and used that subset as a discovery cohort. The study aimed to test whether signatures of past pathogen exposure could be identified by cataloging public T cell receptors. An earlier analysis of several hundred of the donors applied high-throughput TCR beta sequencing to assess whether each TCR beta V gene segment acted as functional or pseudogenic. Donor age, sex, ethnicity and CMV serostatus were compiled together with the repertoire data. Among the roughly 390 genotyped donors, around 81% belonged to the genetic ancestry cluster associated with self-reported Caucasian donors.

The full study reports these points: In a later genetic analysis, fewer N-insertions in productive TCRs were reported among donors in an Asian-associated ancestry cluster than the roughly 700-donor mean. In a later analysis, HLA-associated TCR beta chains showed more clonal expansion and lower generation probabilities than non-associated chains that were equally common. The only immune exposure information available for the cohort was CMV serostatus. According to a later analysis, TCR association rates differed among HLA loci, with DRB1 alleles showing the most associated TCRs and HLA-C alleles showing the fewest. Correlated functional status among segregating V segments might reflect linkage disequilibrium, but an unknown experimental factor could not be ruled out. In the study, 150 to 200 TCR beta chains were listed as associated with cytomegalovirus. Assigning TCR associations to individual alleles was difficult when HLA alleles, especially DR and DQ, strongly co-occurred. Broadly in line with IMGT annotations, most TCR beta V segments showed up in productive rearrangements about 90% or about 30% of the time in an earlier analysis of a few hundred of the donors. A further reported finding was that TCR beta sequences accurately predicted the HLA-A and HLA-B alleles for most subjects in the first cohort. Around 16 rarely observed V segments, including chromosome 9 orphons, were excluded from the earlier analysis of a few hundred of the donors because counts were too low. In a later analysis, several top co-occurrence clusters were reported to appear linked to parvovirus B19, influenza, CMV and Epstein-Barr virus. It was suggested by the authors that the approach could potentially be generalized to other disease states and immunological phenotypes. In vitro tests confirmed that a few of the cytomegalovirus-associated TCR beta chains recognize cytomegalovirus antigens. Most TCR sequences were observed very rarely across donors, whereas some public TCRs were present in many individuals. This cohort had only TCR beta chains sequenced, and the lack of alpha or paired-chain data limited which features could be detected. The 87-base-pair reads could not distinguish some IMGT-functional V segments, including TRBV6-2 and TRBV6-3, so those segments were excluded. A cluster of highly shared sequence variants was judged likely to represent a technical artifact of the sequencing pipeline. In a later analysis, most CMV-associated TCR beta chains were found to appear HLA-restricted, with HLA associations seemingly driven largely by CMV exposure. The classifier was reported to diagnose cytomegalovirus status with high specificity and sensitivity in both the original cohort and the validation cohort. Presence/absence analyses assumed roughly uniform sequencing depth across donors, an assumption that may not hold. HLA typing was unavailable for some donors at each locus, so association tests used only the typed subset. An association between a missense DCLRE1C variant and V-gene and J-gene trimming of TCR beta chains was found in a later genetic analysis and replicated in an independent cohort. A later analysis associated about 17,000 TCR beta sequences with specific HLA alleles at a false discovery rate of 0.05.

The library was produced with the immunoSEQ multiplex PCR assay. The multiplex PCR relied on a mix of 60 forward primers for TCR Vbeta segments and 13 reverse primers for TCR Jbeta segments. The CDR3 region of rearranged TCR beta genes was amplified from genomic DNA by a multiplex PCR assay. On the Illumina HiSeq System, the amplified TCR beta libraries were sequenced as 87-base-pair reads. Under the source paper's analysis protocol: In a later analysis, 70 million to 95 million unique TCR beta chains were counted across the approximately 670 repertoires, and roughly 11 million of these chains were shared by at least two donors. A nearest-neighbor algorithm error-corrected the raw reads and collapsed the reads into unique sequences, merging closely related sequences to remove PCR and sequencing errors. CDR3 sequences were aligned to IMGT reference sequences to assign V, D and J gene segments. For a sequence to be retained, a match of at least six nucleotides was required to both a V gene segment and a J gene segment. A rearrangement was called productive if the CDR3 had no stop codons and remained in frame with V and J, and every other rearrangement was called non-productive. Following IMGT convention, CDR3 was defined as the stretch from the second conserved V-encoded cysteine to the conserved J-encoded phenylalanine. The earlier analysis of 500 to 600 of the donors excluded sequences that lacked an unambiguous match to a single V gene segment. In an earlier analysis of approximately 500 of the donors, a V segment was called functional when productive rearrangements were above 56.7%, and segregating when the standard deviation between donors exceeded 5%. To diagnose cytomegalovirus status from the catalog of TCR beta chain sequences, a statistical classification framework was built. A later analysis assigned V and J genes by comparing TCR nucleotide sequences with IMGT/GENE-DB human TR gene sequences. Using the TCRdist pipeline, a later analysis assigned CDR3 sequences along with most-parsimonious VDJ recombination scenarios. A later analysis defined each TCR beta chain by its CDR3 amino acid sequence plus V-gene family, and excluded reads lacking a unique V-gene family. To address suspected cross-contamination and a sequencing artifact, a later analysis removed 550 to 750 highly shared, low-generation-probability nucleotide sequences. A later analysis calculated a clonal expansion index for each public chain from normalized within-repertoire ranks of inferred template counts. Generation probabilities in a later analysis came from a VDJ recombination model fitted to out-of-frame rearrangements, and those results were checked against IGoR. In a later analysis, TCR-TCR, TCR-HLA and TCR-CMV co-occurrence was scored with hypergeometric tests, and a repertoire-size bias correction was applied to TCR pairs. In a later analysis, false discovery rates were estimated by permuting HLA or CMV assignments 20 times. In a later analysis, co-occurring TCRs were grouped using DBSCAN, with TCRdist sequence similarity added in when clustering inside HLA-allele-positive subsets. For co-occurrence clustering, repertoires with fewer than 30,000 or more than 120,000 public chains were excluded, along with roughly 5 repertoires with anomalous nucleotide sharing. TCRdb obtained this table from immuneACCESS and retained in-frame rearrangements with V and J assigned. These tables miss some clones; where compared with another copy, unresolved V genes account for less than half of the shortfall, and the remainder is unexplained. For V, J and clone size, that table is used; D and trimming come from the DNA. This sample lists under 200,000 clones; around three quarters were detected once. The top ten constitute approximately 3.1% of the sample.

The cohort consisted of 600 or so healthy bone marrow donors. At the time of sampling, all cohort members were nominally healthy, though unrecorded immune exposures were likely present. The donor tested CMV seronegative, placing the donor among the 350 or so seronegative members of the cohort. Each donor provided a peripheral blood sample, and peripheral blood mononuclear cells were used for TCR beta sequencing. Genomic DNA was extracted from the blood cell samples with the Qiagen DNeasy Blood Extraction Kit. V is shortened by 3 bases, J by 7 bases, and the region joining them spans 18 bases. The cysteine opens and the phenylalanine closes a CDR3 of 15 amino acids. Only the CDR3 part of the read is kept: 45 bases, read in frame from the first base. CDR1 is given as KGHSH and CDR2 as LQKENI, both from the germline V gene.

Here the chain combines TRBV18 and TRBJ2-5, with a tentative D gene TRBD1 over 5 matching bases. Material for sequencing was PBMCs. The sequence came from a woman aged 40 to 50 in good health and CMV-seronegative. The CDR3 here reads CASSPGWGQGMTQYF. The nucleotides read TGTGCCAGCTCACCTGGATGGGGTCAGGGAATGACCCAGTACTTC.